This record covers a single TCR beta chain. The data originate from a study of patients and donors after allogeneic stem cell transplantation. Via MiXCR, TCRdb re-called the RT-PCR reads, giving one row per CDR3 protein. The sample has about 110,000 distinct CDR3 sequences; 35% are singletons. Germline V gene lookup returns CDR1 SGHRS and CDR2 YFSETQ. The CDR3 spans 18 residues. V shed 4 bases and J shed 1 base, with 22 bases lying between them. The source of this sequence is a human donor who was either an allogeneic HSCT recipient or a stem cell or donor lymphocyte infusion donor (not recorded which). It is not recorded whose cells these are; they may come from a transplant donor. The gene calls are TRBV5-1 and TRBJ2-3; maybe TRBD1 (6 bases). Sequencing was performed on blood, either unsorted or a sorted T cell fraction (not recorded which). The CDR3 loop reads CASSRAPKQGIGTDTQYF. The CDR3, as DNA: TGCGCCAGCAGCCGTGCCCCTAAACAGGGAATCGGCACAGATACGCAGTATTTT.